The 3 T cell receptor beta chains below were found in one sample sequenced in a study of shared clonotypes between healthy human individuals. Measured with immunoSEQ multiplex PCR; TCRdb has only the in-frame clones, and not every one. The sample has around 2.5 million clones; 80% to 95% are singletons. The sample consisted of naive CD4+ T cells from PBMCs. The sample's subset: CD45RA+ positively selected. These receptors originate from a man between 18 and 29 years old in good health. Some clones in this sample may be carry-over from other donors' samples.

This chain uses TRBV5-1 with TRBJ2-1; TRBD2 matches 11 bases. Germline V CDR1 and CDR2: SGHRS, YFSETQ. This CDR3 is 16 amino acids long. With V trimmed by 4 bases and J by 4 bases, 7 bases remained unmatched. The CDR3 is CASSAGGTSGYNEQFF. The CDR3 DNA follows: TGCGCCAGCAGCGCCGGTGGGACTAGCGGTTACAATGAGCAGTTCTTC.

The J gene is TRBJ2-2, the V gene TRBV28, with 9 bases matching TRBD1. Trimming at V came to 6 bases and at J to 5 bases, leaving 10 bases not matched to a gene. Per germline, CDR1 MDHEN and CDR2 SYDVKM. The CDR3 is 16 amino acids. CDR3 in DNA: TGTGCCAGCAGGCAGAGGGGGACAGGGAGGACCGGGGAGCTGTTTTTT. This gives the protein CASRQRGTGRTGELFF.

V is TRBV20-1 and J is TRBJ2-7, with unresolved D. Trimming cost V 7 bases and J 9 bases, with 16 bases left between them. Germline-derived CDR1 and CDR2 are DFQATT and SNEGSKA (reference sequence). This CDR3 spans 11 amino acids. Here the CDR3 DNA reads TGCAGTGTTATCCCAGCCCACCGGCAGTACTTC. Protein: CSVIPAHRQYF.